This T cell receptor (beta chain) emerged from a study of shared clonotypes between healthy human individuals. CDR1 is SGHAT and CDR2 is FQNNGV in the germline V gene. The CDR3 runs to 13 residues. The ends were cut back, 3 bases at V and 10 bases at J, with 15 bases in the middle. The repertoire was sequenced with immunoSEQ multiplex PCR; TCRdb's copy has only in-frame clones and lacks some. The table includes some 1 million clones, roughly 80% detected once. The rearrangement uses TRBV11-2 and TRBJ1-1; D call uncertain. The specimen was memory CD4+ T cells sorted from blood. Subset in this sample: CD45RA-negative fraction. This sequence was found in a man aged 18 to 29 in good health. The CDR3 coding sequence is TGTGCCAGCAGCTTTGGGCAGTCGGGGTCAGCTTTCTTT. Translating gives CASSFGQSGSAFF.